This T cell receptor (beta chain) emerged from a study of type 1 regulatory T cells. The CDR3 is 15 amino acids. V was shortened by 2 bases and J by 4 bases, with 11 bases between the two germline ends. Germline-derived CDR1 and CDR2 are MGHRA and YSYEKL. As to this clonotype: No antigen is known for it.

TCRdb re-analysed the reads in MiXCR, keeping a single row per CDR3 protein. This table holds more than 60,000 distinct CDR3 sequences, around 49% found once. The chain links TRBV4-1 to TRBJ1-4; D uncertain. The TCR comes from a human donor in good health. Sequenced: cultured non-Tr1 T cells, either the whole culture or a sorted T cell fraction (not recorded which). For the CDR3, the DNA is TGCGCCAGCAGCCAAAAAAACAGACGTAATGAAAAACTGTTTTTT. This codes for CASSQKNRRNEKLFF.